The clone carrying this TCR beta chain appeared many times. The data were obtained in a study of tumor-infiltrating lymphocytes in primary liver carcinoma. Study summary: Patients comprised men and women whose ages fell between 30 and 69 years.

Alongside blood RNA obtained from unsorted whole blood, germline DNA was also extracted. Total RNA amounting to around 530 ng was the source from which TCR beta cDNA was made with a constant-region primer. Modified slightly, ARM-PCR produced TCR beta libraries over three nested multiplex PCR rounds. Rounds one and two of PCR, each of 10 cycles, were primed with TRBV1-TRBV30 forward primers and a C-beta reverse primer. TCRdb ran MiXCR on the multiplex PCR reads and lists one entry per CDR3 protein. The sample yields 250,000 to 350,000 distinct CDR3 sequences, around three fifths seen once. The J segment lost 5 bases and the V segment lost 8 bases, leaving 11 bases of the junction unmatched. From germline, CDR1 is MNHEY and CDR2 SVGEGT. CDR3 size: 14 residues.

Specimen: peripheral blood. The chain carries TRBV6-2 or TRBV6-3 and TRBJ2-5, with 7 bases fitting TRBD1. The receptor was derived from a woman aged 25 to 39 with primary liver carcinoma and hepatitis B virus infection. DNA of the CDR3: TGTGCCAGCTCCGACCCTGGGACAGAGGAGACCCAGTACTTC. It specifies CASSDPGTEETQYF.